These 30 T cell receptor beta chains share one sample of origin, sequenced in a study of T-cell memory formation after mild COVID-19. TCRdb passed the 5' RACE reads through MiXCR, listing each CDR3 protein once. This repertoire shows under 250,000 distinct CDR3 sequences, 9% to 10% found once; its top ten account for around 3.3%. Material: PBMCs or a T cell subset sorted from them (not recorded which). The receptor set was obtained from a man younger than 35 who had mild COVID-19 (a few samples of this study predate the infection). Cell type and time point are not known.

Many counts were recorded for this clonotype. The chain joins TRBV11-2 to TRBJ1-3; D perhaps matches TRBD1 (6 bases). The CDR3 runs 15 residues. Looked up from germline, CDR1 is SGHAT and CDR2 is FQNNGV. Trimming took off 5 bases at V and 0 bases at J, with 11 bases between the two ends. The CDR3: CASSTGQLSGNTIYF. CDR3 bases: TGTGCCAGCAGCACAGGGCAGCTCTCTGGAAACACCATATATTTT.

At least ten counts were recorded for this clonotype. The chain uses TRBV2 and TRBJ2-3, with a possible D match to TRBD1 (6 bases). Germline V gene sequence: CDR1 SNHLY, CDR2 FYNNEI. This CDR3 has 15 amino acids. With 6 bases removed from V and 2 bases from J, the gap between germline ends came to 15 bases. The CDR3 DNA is TGTGCCAGCAGCTTGGACAGCAGGGTCACAGATACGCAGTATTTT. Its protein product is CASSLDSRVTDTQYF. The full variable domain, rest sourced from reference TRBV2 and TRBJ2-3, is EPEVTQTPSHQVTQMGQEVILRCVPISNHLYFYWYRQILGQKVEFLVSFYNNEISEKSEIFDDQFSVERPDGSNFTLKIRSTKLEDSAMYFCASSLDSRVTDTQYFGPGTRLTVL.

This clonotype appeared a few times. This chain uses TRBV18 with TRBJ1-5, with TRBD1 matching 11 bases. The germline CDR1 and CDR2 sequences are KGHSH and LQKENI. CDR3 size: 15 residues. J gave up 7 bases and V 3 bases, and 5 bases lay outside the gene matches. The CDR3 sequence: CASSPGTGGEQPQHF. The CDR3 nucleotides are TGTGCCAGCTCACCGGGGACAGGGGGTGAACAGCCCCAGCATTTT.

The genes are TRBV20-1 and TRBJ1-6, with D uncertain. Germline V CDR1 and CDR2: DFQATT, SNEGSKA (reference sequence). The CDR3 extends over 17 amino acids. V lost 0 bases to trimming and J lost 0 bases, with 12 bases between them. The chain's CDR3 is CSARDPGVSSYNSPLHF. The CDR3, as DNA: TGCAGTGCTAGAGATCCGGGCGTCAGCTCCTATAATTCACCCCTCCACTTT.

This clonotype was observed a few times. As DNA, the CDR3 is TGCAGCGTTGTAGACCAGGGGTCTGAAGCTTTCTTT. Translating gives CSVVDQGSEAFF. V and J are TRBV29-1 and TRBJ1-1; a possible D gene is TRBD1 (6 bases). The V end was cut by 4 bases, the J end by 6 bases, with 12 bases between. Germline V gene sequence: CDR1 SQVTM, CDR2 ANQGSEA. This CDR3 has 12 amino acids.

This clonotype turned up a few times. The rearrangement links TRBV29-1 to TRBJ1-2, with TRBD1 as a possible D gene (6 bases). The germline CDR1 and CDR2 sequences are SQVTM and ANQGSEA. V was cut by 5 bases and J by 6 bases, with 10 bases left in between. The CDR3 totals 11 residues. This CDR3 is CSVSGVHGYTF. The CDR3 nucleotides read TGCAGCGTTTCAGGGGTTCATGGCTACACCTTC.

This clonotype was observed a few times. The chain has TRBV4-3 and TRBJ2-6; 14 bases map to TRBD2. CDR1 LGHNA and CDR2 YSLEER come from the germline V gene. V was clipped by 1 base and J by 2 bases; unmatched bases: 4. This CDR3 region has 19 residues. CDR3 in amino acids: CASSQAGLAGGTGANVLTF. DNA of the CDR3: TGCGCCAGCAGCCAAGCCGGACTAGCGGGGGGAACTGGGGCCAACGTCCTGACTTTC.

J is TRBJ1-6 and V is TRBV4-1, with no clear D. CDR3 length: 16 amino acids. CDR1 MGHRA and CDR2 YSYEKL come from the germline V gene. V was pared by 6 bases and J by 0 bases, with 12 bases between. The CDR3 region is CASRGRASSYNSPLHF. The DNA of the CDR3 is TGCGCCAGCAGGGGCCGGGCAAGCTCCTATAATTCACCCCTCCACTTT.

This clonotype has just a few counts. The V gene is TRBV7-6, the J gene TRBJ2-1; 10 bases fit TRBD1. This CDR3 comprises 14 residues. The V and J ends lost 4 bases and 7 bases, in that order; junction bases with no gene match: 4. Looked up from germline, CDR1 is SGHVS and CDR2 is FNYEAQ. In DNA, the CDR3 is TGTGCCAGCAGCTCTAGACAGGGGGCGAATGAGCAGTTCTTC. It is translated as CASSSRQGANEQFF.

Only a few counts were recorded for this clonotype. The CDR3 coding sequence is TGTGCCAGCAGCCAAGCCGGGACTTGGAACACCGGGGAGCTGTTTTTT. Its protein is CASSQAGTWNTGELFF. The chain carries TRBV3-1 and TRBJ2-2; D perhaps matches TRBD2 (6 bases). This CDR3 contains 16 residues. Per germline, CDR1 LGHDT and CDR2 YNNKEL (reference sequence). V lost 1 base, J lost 1 base, and 10 bases lay in between. Combining the CDR3 with reference TRBV3-1 and TRBJ2-2 gives the whole variable domain DTAVSQTPKYLVTQMGNDKSIKCEQNLGHDTMYWYKQDSKKFLKIMFSYNNKELIINETVPNRFSPKSPDKAHLNLHINSLELGDSAVYFCASSQAGTWNTGELFFGEGSRLTVL.

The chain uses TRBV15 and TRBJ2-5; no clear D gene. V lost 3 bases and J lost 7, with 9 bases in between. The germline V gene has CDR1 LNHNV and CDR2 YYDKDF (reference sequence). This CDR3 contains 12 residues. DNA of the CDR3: TGTGCCACCAGCAGGGAAAGTGTGACCCAGTACTTC. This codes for CATSRESVTQYF.

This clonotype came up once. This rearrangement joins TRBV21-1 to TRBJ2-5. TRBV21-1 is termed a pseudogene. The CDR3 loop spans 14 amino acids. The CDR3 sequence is CASSKWGLQETQYF. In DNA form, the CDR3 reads TGTGCCAGCAGCAAATGGGGTCTTCAAGAGACCCAGTACTTC.

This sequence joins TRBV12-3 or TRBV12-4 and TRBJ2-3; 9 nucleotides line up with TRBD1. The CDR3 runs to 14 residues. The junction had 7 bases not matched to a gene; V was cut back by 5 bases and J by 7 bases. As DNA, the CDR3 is TGTGCCAGCAGTCCGCCGGGACAGGGAAATACGCAGTATTTT. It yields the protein CASSPPGQGNTQYF.

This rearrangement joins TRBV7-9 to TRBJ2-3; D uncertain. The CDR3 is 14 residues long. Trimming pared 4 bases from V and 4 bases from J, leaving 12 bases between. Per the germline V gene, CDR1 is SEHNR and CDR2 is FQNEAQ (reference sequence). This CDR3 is CASSSRSTADTQYF. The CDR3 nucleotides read TGTGCCAGCAGCTCTAGGAGTACGGCAGATACGCAGTATTTT.

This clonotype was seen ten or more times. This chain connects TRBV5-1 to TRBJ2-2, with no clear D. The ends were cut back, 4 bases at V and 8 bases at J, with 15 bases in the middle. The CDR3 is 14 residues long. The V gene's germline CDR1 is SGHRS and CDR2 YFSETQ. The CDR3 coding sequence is TGCGCCAGCAGCCCCTCGGCTTCGTCTGGGGAGCTGTTTTTT. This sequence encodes CASSPSASSGELFF.

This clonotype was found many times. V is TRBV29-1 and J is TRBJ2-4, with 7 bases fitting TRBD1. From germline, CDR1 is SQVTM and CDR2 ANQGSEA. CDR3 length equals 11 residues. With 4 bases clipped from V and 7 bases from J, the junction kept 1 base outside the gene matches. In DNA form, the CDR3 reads TGCAGCGTTGGCAGGGGGAACATTCAGTACTTC. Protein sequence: CSVGRGNIQYF.

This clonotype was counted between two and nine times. The CDR3 bases are TGTGCCAGCAGTTTACGGGGGGAGGGCACTGAAGCTTTCTTT. This codes for CASSLRGEGTEAFF. The chain carries TRBV12-3 or TRBV12-4 and TRBJ1-1; D perhaps matches TRBD1 (5 bases). Trimming removed 2 bases from V and 4 bases from J, with 11 bases in between. This CDR3 has 14 residues.

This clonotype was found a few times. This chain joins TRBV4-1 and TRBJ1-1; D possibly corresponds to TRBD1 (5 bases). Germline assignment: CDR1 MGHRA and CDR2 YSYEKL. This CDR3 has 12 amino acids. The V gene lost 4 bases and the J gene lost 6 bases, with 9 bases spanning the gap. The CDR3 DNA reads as TGCGCCAGCAGCCCTGGGGCCTCTGAAGCTTTCTTT. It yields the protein CASSPGASEAFF.

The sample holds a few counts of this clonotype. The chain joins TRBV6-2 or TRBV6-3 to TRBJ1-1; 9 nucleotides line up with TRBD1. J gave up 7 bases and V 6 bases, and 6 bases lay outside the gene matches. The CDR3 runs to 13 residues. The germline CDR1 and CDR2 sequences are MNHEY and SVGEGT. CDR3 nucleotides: TGTGCCAGCAGCCCCTGGACAGGGGATGAAGCTTTCTTT. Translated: CASSPWTGDEAFF.

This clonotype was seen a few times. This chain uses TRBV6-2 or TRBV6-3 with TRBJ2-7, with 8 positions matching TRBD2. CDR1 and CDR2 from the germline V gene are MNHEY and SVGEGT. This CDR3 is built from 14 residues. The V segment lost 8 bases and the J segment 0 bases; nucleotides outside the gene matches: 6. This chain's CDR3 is CASVAGTPSYEQYV. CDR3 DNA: TGTGCCAGCGTAGCGGGGACCCCCTCCTACGAGCAGTACGTC.

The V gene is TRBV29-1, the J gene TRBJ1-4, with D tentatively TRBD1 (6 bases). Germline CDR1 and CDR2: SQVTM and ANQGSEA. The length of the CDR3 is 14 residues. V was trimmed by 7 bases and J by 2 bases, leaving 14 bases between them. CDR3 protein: CSGTLQGTNEKLFF. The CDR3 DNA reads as TGCAGCGGTACCCTGCAGGGGACTAATGAAAAACTGTTTTTT.

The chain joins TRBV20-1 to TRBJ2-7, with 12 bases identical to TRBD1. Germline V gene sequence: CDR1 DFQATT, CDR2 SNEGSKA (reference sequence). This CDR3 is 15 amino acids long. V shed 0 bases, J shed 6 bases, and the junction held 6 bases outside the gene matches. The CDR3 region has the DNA TGCAGTGCTAGAGATGCGGGACAGGGGGCCGGCGAGCAGTACGTC. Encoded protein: CSARDAGQGAGEQYV.

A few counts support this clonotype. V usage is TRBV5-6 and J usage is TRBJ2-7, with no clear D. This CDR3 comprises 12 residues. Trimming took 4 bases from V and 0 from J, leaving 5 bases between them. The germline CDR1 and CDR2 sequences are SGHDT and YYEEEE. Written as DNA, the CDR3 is TGTGCCAGCAGCGGCGGCTCCTACGAGCAGTACTTC. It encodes CASSGGSYEQYF. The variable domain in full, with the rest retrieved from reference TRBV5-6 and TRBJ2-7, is DAGVTQSPTHLIKTRGQQVTLRCSPKSGHDTVSWYQQALGQGPQFIFQYYEEEERQRGNFPDRFSGHQFPNYSSELNVNALLLGDSALYLCASSGGSYEQYFGPGTRLTVT.

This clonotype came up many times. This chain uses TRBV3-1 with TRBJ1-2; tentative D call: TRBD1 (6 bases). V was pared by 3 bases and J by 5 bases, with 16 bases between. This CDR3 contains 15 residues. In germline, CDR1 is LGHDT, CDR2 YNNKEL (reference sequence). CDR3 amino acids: CASSHWTVPGYGYTF. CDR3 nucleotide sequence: TGTGCCAGCAGCCATTGGACAGTTCCCGGGTATGGCTACACCTTC.

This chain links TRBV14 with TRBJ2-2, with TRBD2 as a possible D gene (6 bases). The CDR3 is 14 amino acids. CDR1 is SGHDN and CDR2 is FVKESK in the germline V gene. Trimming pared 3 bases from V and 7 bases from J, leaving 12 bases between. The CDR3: CASSHGGAGGELFF. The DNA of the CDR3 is TGTGCCAGCAGCCACGGGGGTGCCGGCGGGGAGCTGTTTTTT.

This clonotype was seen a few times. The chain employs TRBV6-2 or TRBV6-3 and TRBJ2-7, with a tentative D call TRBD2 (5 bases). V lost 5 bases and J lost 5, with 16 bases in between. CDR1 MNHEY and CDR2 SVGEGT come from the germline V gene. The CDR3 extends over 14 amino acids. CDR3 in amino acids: CASSPRREGHEQYV. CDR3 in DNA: TGTGCCAGCAGTCCCCGCAGAGAGGGCCACGAGCAGTACGTC.

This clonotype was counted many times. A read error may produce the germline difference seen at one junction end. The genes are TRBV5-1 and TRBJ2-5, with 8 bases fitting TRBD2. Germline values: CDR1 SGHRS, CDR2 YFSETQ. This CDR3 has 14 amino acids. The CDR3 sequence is CASSLGTSGETQYF. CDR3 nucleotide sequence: TGTGCCAGCAGCCTAGGGACTAGTGGTGAGACCCAGTACTTC. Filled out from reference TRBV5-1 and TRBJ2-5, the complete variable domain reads KAGVTQTPRYLIKTRGQQVTLSCSPISGHRSVSWYQQTPGQGLQFLFEYFSETQRNKGNFPGRFSGRQFSNSRSEMNVSTLELGDSALYLCASSLGTSGETQYFGPGTRLLVL.

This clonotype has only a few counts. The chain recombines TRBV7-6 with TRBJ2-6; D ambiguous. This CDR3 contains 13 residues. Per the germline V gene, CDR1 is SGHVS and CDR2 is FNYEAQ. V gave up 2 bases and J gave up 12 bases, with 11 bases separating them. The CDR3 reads CASSLYGSPVLTF. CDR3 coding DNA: TGTGCCAGCAGCTTATATGGGTCCCCCGTCCTGACTTTC. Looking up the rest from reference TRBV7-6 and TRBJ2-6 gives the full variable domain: GAGVSQSPRYKVTKRGQDVALRCDPISGHVSLYWYRQALGQGPEFLTYFNYEAQQDKSGLPNDRFSAERPEGSISTLTIQRTEQRDSAMYRCASSLYGSPVLTFGAGSRLTVL.

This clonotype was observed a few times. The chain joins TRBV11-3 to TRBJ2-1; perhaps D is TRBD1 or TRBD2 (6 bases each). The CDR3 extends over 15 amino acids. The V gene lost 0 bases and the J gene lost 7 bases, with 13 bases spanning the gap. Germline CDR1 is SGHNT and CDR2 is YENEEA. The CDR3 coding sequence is TGTGCCAGCAGCTTAGAGGGGGGCGGAATAAATGAGCAGTTCTTC. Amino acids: CASSLEGGGINEQFF.

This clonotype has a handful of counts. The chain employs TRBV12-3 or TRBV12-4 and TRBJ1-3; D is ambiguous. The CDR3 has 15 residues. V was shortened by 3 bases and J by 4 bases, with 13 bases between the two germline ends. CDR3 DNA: TGTGCCAGCAGTTTCCGGGCCTCCGGAGGAAACACCATATATTTT. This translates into CASSFRASGGNTIYF.